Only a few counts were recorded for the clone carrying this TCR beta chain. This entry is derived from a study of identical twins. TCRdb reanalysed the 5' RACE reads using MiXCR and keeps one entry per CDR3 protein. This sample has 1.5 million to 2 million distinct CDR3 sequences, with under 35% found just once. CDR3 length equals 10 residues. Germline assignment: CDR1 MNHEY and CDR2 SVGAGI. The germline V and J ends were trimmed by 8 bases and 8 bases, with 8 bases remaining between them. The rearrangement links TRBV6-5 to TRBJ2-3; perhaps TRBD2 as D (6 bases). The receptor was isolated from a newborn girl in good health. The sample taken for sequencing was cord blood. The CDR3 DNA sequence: TGTGCCAGCGGGGGGTTTACGCAGTATTTT. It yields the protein CASGGFTQYF.